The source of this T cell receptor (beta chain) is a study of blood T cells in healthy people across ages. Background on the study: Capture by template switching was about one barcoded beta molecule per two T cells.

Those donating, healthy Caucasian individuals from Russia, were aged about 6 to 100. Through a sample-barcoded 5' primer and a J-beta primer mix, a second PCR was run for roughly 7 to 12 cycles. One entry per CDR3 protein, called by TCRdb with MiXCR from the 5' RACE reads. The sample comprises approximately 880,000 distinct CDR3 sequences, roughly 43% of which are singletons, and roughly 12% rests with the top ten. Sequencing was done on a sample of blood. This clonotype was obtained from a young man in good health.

The CDR3 reads CAINDPGMSEKLFF. CDR3 coding DNA: TGTGCCATCAACGATCCAGGGATGAGTGAAAAACTGTTTTTT. This chain links TRBV10-3 with TRBJ1-4; the D gene is possibly TRBD1 (5 bases). The CDR3 length is 14 residues. CDR1 ENHRY and CDR2 SYGVKD come from the germline V gene. Trimming cost V 7 bases and J 7 bases, with 16 bases left between them.